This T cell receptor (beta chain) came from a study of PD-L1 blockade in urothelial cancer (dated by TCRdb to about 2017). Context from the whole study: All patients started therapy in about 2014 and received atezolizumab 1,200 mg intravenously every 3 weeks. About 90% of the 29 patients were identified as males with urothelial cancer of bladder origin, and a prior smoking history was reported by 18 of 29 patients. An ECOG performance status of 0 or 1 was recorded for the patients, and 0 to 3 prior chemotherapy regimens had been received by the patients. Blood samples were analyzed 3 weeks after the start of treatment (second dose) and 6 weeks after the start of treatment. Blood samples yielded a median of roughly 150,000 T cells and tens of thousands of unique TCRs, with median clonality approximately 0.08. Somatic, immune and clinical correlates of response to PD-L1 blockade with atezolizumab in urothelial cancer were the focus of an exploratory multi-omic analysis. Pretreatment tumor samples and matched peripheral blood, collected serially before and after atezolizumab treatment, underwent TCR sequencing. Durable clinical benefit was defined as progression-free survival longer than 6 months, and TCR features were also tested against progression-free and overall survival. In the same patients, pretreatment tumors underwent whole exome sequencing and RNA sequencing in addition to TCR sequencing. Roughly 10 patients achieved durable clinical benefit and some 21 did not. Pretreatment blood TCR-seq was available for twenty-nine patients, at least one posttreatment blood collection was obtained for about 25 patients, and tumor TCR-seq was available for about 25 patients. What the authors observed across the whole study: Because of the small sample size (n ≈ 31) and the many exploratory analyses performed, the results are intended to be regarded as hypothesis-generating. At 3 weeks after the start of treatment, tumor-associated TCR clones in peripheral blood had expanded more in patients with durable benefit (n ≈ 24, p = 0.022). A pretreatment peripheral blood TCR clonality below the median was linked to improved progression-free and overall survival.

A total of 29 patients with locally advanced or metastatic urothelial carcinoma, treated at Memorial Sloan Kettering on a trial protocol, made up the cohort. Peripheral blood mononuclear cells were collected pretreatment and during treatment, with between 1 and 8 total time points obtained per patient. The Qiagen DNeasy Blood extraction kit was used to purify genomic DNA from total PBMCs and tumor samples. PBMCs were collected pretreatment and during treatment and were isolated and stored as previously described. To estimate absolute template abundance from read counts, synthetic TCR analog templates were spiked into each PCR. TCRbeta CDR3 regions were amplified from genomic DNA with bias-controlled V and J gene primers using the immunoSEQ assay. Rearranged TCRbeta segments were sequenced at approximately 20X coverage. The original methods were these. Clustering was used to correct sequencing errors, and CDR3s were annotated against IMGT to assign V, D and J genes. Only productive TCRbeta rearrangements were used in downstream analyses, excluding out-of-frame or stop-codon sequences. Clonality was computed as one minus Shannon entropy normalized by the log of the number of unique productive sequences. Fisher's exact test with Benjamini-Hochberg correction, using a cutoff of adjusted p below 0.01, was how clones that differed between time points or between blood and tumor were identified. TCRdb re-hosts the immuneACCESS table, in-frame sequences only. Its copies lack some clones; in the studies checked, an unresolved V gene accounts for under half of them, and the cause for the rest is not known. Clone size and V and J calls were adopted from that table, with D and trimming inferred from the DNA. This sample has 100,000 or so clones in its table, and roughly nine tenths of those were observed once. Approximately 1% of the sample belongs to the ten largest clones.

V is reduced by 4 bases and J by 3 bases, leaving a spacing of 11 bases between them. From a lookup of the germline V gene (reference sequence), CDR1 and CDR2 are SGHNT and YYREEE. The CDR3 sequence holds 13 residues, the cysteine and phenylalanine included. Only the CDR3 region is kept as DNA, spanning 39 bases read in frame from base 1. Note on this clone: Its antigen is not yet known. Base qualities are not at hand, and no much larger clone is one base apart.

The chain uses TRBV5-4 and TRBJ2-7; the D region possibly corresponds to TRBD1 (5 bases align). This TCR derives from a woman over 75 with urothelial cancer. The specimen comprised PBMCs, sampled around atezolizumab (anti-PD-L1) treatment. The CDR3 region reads CASSANTGYEQYF. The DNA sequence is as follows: TGTGCCAGCAGCGCCAATACAGGCTACGAGCAGTACTTC.